This T cell receptor beta chain comes out of a study of shared clonotypes between healthy human individuals. Study at large: The plates for each donor numbered three CD4 naive, three CD4 memory, two CD8 naive and one CD8 memory. Points from the study as a whole: The naive CD4 repertoires of a few donors were compared, and around 4.7% of clonotypes were shared. Clonotype sharing among donors was expected to depend on sequencing depth.

Details on this clone: The target antigen is unknown.

The CDR3 loop spans 14 amino acids. V was pared by 10 bases and J by 3 bases, with 15 bases between. CDR1 and CDR2 from the germline V gene are MNHNY and SVGAGI (reference sequence). The run depth of the assay was deep. Only in-frame clones appear in the TCRdb table, and some are missing; sequencing was by immunoSEQ multiplex PCR. The table includes approximately 1.9 million clones, around 95% detected once. Naive CD8 cells, CD45RO-negative and positively selected for CCR7, excluded terminally differentiated effector memory CD45RA+ cells. The rearrangement links TRBV6-6 to TRBJ2-2, with D perhaps assigned TRBD1 or TRBD2 (5 bases each). This sequence originates from a man between 18 and 35 years old in good health. Some clones in this sample may be carry-over from other donors' samples. The sample was naive CD8+ T cells from PBMCs. This CDR3 is CATEWDGDTGELFF. The CDR3 DNA follows: TGTGCCACCGAATGGGACGGAGACACCGGGGAGCTGTTTTTT.